Presented here are 8 T cell receptor beta chains from one specimen sequenced in a study of OX40 agonist ivuxolimab in advanced cancers. TCRdb keeps only in-frame clones here, not all; method: immunoSEQ multiplex PCR. Among approximately 58,000 clones listed, approximately 84% were seen once. Here the sequenced sample was CD4+ or CD8+ T cells sorted from blood, taken in a trial of the OX40 agonist ivuxolimab. These TCRs come from an adult with an advanced solid tumor such as melanoma, head and neck, liver or kidney cancer.

V usage is TRBV6-1 and J usage is TRBJ1-2, with 8 bases identical to TRBD1. CDR3 size: 17 residues. The germline V gene has CDR1 MNHNS and CDR2 SASEGT. The V gene end was trimmed by 4 bases and the J gene end by 0 bases; junction bases not matched to a gene: 10. CDR3 bases: TGTGCCAGCAGTGCCCGACAGGGGCGAAAGTCTAACTATGGCTACACCTTC. Translating it yields CASSARQGRKSNYGYTF.

About this clone itself: The same CDR3 also results from other DNA sequences found in this sample. J is TRBJ2-1 and V is TRBV18; 8 positions agree with TRBD1. The CDR3 covers 14 residues. Trimming removed 2 bases from V and 4 bases from J; junction bases left unmatched: 1. Germline loops: CDR1 KGHSH, CDR2 LQKENI. Here the CDR3 reads CASSPGQGYNEQFF. The CDR3 DNA reads as TGTGCCAGCTCACCAGGACAGGGATACAATGAGCAGTTCTTC.

DNA of the CDR3: TGTGCCAGCAGTGACTCGGGGAATTCACCCCTCCACTTT. The encoded protein is CASSDSGNSPLHF. The gene calls are TRBV6-4 and TRBJ1-6; the D is unclear. The V end was cut by 0 bases, the J end by 7 bases, with 4 bases between. CDR3 size: 13 residues. CDR1 and CDR2 from the germline V gene are MRHNA and SNTAGT.

V gene TRBV6-1 combines with J gene TRBJ1-4, with D unresolved. The germline gives CDR1 MNHNS, CDR2 SASEGT. This CDR3 has 13 residues. Trimming pared 7 bases from V and 3 bases from J, leaving 9 bases between. The CDR3, as DNA: TGTGCCAGCATTAACTGGGCTAATGAAAAACTGTTTTTT. This gives the protein CASINWANEKLFF.

V is TRBV5-1 and J is TRBJ1-4; no definite D call. The CDR3 is 14 amino acids. Germline-derived CDR1 and CDR2 are SGHRS and YFSETQ. Deletions cut 3 bases from V and 5 bases from J, with 11 bases between. The CDR3 reads CASSSRVDNEKLFF. The DNA for the CDR3 is TGCGCCAGCAGCTCGAGGGTAGACAATGAAAAACTGTTTTTT.

V and J are TRBV15 and TRBJ1-2; tentative D call: TRBD1 (5 bases). Trimming stripped 4 bases from V and 6 bases from J, with 24 bases between. Germline V gives CDR1 LNHNV, CDR2 YYDKDF (reference sequence). This CDR3 is built from 17 residues. The CDR3 DNA sequence: TGTGCCACCAGCAAAAACCCGGGGGAGGGGCGAGTCGATGGCTACACCTTC. Translated, it gives CATSKNPGEGRVDGYTF.

CDR3 DNA: TGTGCCAGCAGGCTTGGGGGGTCCTACAATGAGCAGTTCTTC. This codes for CASRLGGSYNEQFF. This rearrangement joins TRBV2 to TRBJ2-1, with a weak D call TRBD2 (6 bases). V was pared by 6 bases and J by 1 base, with 10 bases between. This CDR3 contains 14 residues. Germline-derived CDR1 and CDR2 are SNHLY and FYNNEI. The full variable domain, completed using reference TRBV2 and TRBJ2-1, is EPEVTQTPSHQVTQMGQEVILRCVPISNHLYFYWYRQILGQKVEFLVSFYNNEISEKSEIFDDQFSVERPDGSNFTLKIRSTKLEDSAMYFCASRLGGSYNEQFFGPGTRLTVL.

This chain joins TRBV11-2 and TRBJ2-2; D remains ambiguous. Germline lookup yields CDR1 SGHAT and CDR2 FQNNGV. This CDR3 is built from 15 residues. V gave up 3 bases and J gave up 1 base, with 9 bases separating them. CDR3 loop: CASSLIGLNTGELFF. Written as DNA, the CDR3 is TGTGCCAGCAGCTTGATAGGGCTGAACACCGGGGAGCTGTTTTTT.